The 3 T cell receptor beta chains presented below share a single source sample, sequenced in a study of Graves' ophthalmopathy and Graves' hyperthyroidism. The sequenced template was RNA, covering the TCR beta CDR3 region. The library came from an HTBI-primed first-round RT-PCR and a second-round multiplex PCR. TCRdb itself ran the multiplex PCR reads through MiXCR, one entry per CDR3 protein. The data hold approximately 700,000 distinct CDR3 sequences, with more than 40% observed a single time. Sequences were obtained from peripheral blood. The receptors derive from an adult man with Graves' ophthalmopathy.

The rearrangement links TRBV10-3 to TRBJ2-2, with no clear D. The CDR3 is 13 residues long. The germline V gene has CDR1 ENHRY and CDR2 SYGVKD. Between the trimmed V and J ends, which lost 5 bases and 4 bases, there was a span of 8 bases. The CDR3 nucleotides read TGTGCCATCAGTTACCTTGGCACCGGGGAGCTGTTTTTT. This gives the protein CAISYLGTGELFF.

This clonotype has a handful of counts. CDR3 amino acids: CASSGRGRTEAFF. CDR3 sequence (DNA): TGTGCCAGCAGTGGCAGGGGGCGGACTGAAGCTTTCTTT. This chain uses TRBV25-1 with TRBJ1-1; 8 bases fit TRBD1. The V gene end was trimmed by 4 bases and the J gene end by 5 bases; junction bases not matched to a gene: 3. This CDR3 has 13 residues. Germline CDR1 MGHDK, CDR2 SYGVNS.

The chain employs TRBV2 and TRBJ1-1, with D perhaps TRBD1 (6 bases). This CDR3 is 14 amino acids long. With 4 bases removed from V and 4 bases from J, the gap between germline ends came to 13 bases. The germline V gene encodes CDR1 SNHLY and CDR2 FYNNEI. The CDR3 DNA reads as TGTGCCAGCAGTGCCCAGGGGCCACCCACTGAAGCTTTCTTT. Translated: CASSAQGPPTEAFF.